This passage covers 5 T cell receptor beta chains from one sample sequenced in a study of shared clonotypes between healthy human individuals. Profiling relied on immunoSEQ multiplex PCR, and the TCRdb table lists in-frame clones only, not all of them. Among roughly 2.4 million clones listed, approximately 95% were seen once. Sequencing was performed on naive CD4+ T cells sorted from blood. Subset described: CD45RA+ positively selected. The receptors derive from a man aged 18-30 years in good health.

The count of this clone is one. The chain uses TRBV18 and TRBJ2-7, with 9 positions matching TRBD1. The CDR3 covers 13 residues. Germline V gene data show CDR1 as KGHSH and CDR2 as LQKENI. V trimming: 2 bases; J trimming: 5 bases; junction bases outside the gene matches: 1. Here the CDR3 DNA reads TGTGCCAGCTCACCATGGGACAGGGACGAGCAGTACTTC. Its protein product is CASSPWDRDEQYF.

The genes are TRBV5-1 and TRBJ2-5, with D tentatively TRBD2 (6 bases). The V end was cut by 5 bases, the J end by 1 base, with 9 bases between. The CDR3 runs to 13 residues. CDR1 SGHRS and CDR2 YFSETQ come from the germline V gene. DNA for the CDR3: TGCGCCAGCAGGCGGGGATTCCAAGAGACCCAGTACTTC. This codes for CASRRGFQETQYF. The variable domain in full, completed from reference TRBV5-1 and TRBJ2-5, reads KAGVTQTPRYLIKTRGQQVTLSCSPISGHRSVSWYQQTPGQGLQFLFEYFSETQRNKGNFPGRFSGRQFSNSRSEMNVSTLELGDSALYLCASRRGFQETQYFGPGTRLLVL.

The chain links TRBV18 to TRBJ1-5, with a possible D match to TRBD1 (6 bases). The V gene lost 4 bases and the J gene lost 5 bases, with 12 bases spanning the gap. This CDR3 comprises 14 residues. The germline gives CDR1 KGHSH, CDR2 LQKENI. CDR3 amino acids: CASSLQRGDQPQHF. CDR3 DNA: TGTGCCAGCTCACTCCAAAGGGGGGATCAGCCCCAGCATTTT.

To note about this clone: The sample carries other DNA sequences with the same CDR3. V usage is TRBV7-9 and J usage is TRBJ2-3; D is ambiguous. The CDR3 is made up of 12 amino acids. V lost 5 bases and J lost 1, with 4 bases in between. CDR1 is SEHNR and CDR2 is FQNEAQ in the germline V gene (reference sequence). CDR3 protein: CASSLGTDTQYF. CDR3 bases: TGTGCCAGCAGCCTAGGCACAGATACGCAGTATTTT.

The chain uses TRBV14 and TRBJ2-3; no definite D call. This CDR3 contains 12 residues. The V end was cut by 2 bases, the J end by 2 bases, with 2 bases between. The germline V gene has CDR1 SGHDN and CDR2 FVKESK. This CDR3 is CASSQLTDTQYF. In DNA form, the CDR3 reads TGTGCCAGCAGCCAACTCACAGATACGCAGTATTTT. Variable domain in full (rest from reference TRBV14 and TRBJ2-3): EAGVTQFPSHSVIEKGQTVTLRCDPISGHDNLYWYRRVMGKEIKFLLHFVKESKQDESGMPNNRFLAERTGGTYSTLKVQPAELEDSGVYFCASSQLTDTQYFGPGTRLTVL.